A selection of T cell receptor beta chains follows, all from one sample in a study of blood T cell repertoires in COVID-19. The table came from immunoSEQ multiplex PCR; TCRdb's copy has only in-frame clones and leaves some out. This sample has over 90,000 clones, with more than 75% found just once. Sequencing used peripheral blood. These receptor sequences come from a man over 45 with active or convalescent COVID-19. The CDR3 runs from the conserved cysteine through the conserved F or W. Each record gives: J gene, V gene, CDR3 protein.

TRBJ2-2	TRBV11-3	CASSFSGQGGTGELFF
TRBJ2-1	TRBV28	CASSLRGRGYNEQFF
TRBJ1-2	TRBV28	CATHKGVYGYTF
TRBJ1-1	TRBV5-5	CASSLRGQEEAFF
TRBJ2-1	TRBV10-2	CASSGGGYEQFF
TRBJ1-4	TRBV28	CASSSANEKLFF
TRBJ1-1	TRBV5-1	CASSLGQKNTEAFF
TRBJ1-2	TRBV7-8	CASSFYRNYGYTF
TRBJ2-3	TRBV18	CASSPPRGAPSTDTQYF
TRBJ1-3	TRBV6-8	CASRLGFSGNTIYF
TRBJ1-2	TRBV12-3/TRBV12-4	CASSGTGDGYTF
TRBJ2-7	TRBV19	CASSIRGAFEQYF
TRBJ2-5	TRBV28	CASSLSYRGQETQYF
TRBJ1-1	TRBV12-3/TRBV12-4	CASSVSTEAFF
TRBJ2-1	TRBV30	CAWSVPGNEQFF
TRBJ2-7	TRBV2	CASRNRGPGYEQYF
TRBJ2-5	TRBV12-3/TRBV12-4	CASSLGRGETQYF
TRBJ2-1	TRBV11-2	CASRLEGTGSHNEQFF
TRBJ2-3	TRBV6-4	CASSALAGGTDTQYF
TRBJ1-1	TRBV28	CASSRQGANTEAFF
TRBJ2-2	TRBV12-1	CASSFARFANTGELFF
TRBJ1-4	TRBV7-9	CASSLVGQESNEKLFF
TRBJ1-6	TRBV4-1	CASSQFSGGGNSPLHF
TRBJ2-2	TRBV30	CAWKGQPGTGELFF
TRBJ1-1	TRBV4-1	CASSQGQGASGTEAFF
TRBJ1-5	TRBV7-2	CASSRGRRNQPQHF
TRBJ2-2	TRBV6-2/TRBV6-3	CASSERGATGELFF
TRBJ2-5	TRBV5-1	CARSGPGKAGGFDGETQYF
TRBJ1-5	TRBV9	CASSKAGTYDQPQHF
TRBJ1-5	TRBV4-2	CASSQDRAGSNQPQHF
TRBJ1-3	TRBV7-6	CASSPVVSSGNTIYF
TRBJ1-1	TRBV27	CASSQGNTEAFF
TRBJ2-1	TRBV18	CASSPPGSGGHNEQFF
TRBJ2-3	TRBV7-9	CASSPPLREGPDTQYF
TRBJ1-1	TRBV14	CASSQEARTEAFF
TRBJ2-7	TRBV3-1/TRBV3-2	CASGGVSYEQYF
TRBJ1-4	TRBV18	CASSPRDRSEKLFF
TRBJ1-4	TRBV3-1/TRBV3-2	CASSPTGVEKLFF
TRBJ1-1	TRBV6-2/TRBV6-3	CASSYTSGLGALNTEAFF
TRBJ2-3	TRBV5-1	CASSLDRAGADTQYF
TRBJ1-1	TRBV19	CASSSQANTEAFF
TRBJ1-6	TRBV12-3/TRBV12-4	CASSGQVKSPLHF
TRBJ2-7	TRBV5-1	CASSQDQGGVEQYF
TRBJ1-5	TRBV5-8	CASSLHRGGSNQPQHF
TRBJ2-3	TRBV5-1	CASSLGRRGPATDTQYF
TRBJ1-6	TRBV6-1	CASSGAGGSSYNSPLHF
TRBJ1-6	TRBV9	CASSAGPGLGSPLHF
TRBJ2-3	TRBV19	CASSAGQGATDTQYF
TRBJ2-7	TRBV18	CASSPNDRGGEQYF